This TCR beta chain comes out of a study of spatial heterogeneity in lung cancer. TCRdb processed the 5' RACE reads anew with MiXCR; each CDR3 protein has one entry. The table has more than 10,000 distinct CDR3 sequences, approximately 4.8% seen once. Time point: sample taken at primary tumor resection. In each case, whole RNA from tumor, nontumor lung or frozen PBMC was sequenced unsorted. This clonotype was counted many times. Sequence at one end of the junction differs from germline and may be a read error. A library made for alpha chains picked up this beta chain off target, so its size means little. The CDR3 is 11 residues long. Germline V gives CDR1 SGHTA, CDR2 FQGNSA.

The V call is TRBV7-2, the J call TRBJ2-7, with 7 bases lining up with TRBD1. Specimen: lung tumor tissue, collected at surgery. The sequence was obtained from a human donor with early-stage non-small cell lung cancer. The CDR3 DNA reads TGTGCCAGCAGCCCCCGACAGGGCCTCTCCTTC. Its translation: CASSPRQGLSF.